Presented here are 7 T cell receptor beta chains from one specimen sequenced in a study of T cells after yellow fever vaccination. MiXCR, run by TCRdb on the 5' RACE reads, gives a single entry per CDR3 protein. Among roughly 160,000 distinct CDR3 sequences, around 7% were seen once, and the ten largest hold roughly 2.5%. Sequenced material: CD4+ T cells sorted from PBMCs, taken around 5 days after the first yellow fever vaccination. The source is a man between 18 and 29 years old who received the YFV17D yellow fever vaccine.

This clonotype has more than one count but fewer than ten. The chain uses TRBV18 and TRBJ1-5; 8 positions match TRBD1. Germline V CDR1 and CDR2: KGHSH, LQKENI. Unmatched junction bases numbered 6, after V lost 5 bases and J lost 3 bases. This CDR3 is 15 amino acids long. CDR3 sequence reads: CASSSGQGHNQPQHF. For the CDR3, the DNA is TGTGCCAGCTCATCCGGACAGGGTCACAATCAGCCCCAGCATTTT.

On this clonotype: This clone may be a read error of a much larger clone one base away. The chain uses TRBV4-3 and TRBJ1-2; no clear D gene. The length of the CDR3 is 16 residues. Germline CDR1 LGHNA, CDR2 YSLEER. The CDR3 loop is CVSSQDHGSGREGYTF. CDR3 in DNA: TGCGTCAGCAGCCAAGATCACGGGAGCGGCCGGGAGGGCTACACCTTC.

This clonotype was recorded many times. The rearrangement uses TRBV5-1 and TRBJ2-5; TRBD1 is a possible D gene (6 bases). With 2 bases removed from V and 4 bases from J, the gap between germline ends came to 18 bases. The CDR3 is 16 residues long. Germline assignment: CDR1 SGHRS and CDR2 YFSETQ. DNA of the CDR3: TGCGCCAGCAGCTTACCTACAGGGAGCGTAAGAGAGACCCAGTACTTC. The encoded protein is CASSLPTGSVRETQYF.

The chain employs TRBV6-5 and TRBJ1-1; D is unclear. This CDR3 has 12 residues. Deletions cut 7 bases from V and 0 bases from J, with 6 bases between. Germline CDR1 and CDR2: MNHEY and SVGAGI. DNA for the CDR3: TGTGCCAGCACCGACTTGAACACTGAAGCTTTCTTT. This sequence encodes CASTDLNTEAFF.

Many counts were recorded for this clonotype. The chain joins TRBV2 to TRBJ1-1; D gene ambiguous. This CDR3 is 13 amino acids long. V was clipped by 4 bases and J by 4 bases, with 10 bases between them. Germline-derived CDR1 and CDR2 are SNHLY and FYNNEI. CDR3 sequence (DNA): TGTGCCAGCAGTGGCGCGGTCTTCACTGAAGCTTTCTTT. This translates into CASSGAVFTEAFF.

This clonotype was seen at least ten times. The chain links TRBV12-3 or TRBV12-4 to TRBJ1-5; maybe TRBD1 (6 bases). The CDR3 consists of 12 residues. The V end lost 8 bases, the J end lost 7 bases, and 12 bases lay between the germline ends. The CDR3 spells CASVQGDQPQHF. Here the CDR3 DNA reads TGTGCCAGCGTACAGGGTGACCAGCCCCAGCATTTT.

This clonotype was detected ten times or more. The CDR3 nucleotides are TGCGCCAGCAGCCAAGAAGATCGACAGACCCAGTACTTC. Translated: CASSQEDRQTQYF. This chain links TRBV4-3 with TRBJ2-5, with unresolved D. The V and J ends lost 0 bases and 6 bases respectively, with 8 bases between them. The CDR3 length is 13 residues. Germline assignment: CDR1 LGHNA and CDR2 YSLEER.